This T cell receptor (beta chain) appears in the sequencing data of a study of cytomegalovirus exposure and HLA in healthy donors. This clone occurred a few times. In the PCR, 60 Vbeta and 13 Jbeta primers were used. Using immunoSEQ multiplex PCR, the repertoire was profiled, and TCRdb retains in-frame clones only, with some absent. The sample contains over 250,000 clones, around 86% of which appear only once. This receptor was identified in a man aged 40-55 years in good health and CMV-seropositive. The specimen was PBMCs.

The CDR3 coding sequence is TGTGCCAGCAGTAACAGGGTTGTCGGTGAAGCTTTCTTT. Its protein product is CASSNRVVGEAFF. The chain employs TRBV27 and TRBJ1-1; possibly TRBD1 for D (6 bases). Between the trimmed V and J ends, which lost 5 bases and 7 bases, there was a span of 14 bases. Germline assignment: CDR1 MNHEY and CDR2 SMNVEV (reference sequence). CDR3 length: 13 amino acids.